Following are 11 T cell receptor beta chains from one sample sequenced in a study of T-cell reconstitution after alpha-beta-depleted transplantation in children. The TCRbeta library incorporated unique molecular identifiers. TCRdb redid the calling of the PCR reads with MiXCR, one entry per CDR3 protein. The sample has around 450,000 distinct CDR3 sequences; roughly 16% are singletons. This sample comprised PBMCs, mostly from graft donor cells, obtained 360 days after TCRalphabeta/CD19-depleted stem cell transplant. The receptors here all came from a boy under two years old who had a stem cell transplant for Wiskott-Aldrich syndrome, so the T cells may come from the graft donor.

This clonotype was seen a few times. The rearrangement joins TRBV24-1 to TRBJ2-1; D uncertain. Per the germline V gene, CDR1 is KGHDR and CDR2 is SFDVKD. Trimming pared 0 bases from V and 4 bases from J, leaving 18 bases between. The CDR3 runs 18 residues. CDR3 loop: CATSDLESALDPYNEQFF. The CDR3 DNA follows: TGTGCCACCAGTGATTTGGAGTCAGCCCTAGATCCTTACAATGAGCAGTTCTTC.

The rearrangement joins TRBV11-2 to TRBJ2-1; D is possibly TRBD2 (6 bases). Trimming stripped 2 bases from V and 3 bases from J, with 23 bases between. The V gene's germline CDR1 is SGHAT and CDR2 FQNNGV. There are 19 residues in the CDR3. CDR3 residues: CASSLLGPKGVGGYNEQFF. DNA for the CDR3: TGTGCCAGCAGCTTATTGGGCCCAAAAGGGGTGGGAGGCTACAATGAGCAGTTCTTC.

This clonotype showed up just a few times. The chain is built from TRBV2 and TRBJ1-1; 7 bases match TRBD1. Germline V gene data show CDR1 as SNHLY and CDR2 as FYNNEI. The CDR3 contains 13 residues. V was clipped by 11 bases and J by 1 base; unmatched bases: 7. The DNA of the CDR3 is TGTGCCCGCACAGGGGTGGGGAACACTGAAGCTTTCTTT. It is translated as CARTGVGNTEAFF.

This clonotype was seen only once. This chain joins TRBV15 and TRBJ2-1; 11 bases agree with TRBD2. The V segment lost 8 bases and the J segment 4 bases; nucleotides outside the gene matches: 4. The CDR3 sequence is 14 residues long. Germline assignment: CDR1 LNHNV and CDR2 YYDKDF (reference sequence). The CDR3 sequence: CATRSGRGYNEQFF. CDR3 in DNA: TGTGCCACCCGTAGCGGGAGGGGTTACAATGAGCAGTTCTTC.

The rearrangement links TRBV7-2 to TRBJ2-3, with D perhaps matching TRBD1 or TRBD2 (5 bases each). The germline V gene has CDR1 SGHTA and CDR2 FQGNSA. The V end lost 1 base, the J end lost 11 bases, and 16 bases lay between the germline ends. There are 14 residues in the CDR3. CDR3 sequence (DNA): TGTGCCAGCAGCTTAGTGGGGACGTCTGGTCTGCAGTATTTT. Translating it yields CASSLVGTSGLQYF.

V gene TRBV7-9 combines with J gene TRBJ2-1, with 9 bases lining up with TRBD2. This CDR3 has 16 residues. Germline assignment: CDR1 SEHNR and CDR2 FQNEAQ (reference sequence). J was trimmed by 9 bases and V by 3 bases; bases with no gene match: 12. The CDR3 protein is CASSFAGTSIEGEQFF. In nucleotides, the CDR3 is TGTGCCAGCAGCTTCGCCGGGACTAGCATTGAGGGTGAGCAGTTCTTC.

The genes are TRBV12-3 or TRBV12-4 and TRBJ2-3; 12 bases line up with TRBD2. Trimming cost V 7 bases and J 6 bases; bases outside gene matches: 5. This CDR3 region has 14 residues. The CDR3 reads CASKLAGGPDTQYF. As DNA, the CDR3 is TGTGCCAGCAAGCTAGCGGGGGGGCCGGATACGCAGTATTTT.

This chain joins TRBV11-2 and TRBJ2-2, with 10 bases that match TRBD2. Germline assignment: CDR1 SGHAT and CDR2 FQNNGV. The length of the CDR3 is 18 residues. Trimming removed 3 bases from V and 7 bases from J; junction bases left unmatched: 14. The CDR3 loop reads CASSLKIAGGRGGGELFF. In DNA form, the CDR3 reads TGTGCCAGCAGCTTGAAGATAGCGGGAGGCCGTGGTGGCGGGGAGCTGTTTTTT. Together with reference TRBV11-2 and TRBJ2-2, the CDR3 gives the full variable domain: EAGVAQSPRYKIIEKRQSVAFWCNPISGHATLYWYQQILGQGPKLLIQFQNNGVVDDSQLPKDRFSAERLKGVDSTLKIQPAKLEDSAVYLCASSLKIAGGRGGGELFFGEGSRLTVL.

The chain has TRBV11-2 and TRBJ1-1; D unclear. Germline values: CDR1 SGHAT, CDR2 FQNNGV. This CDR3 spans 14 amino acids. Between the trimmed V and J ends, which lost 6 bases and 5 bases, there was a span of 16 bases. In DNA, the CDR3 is TGTGCCAGCAGTAGCGGAGGACGGGGTACTGAAGCTTTCTTT. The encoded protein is CASSSGGRGTEAFF.

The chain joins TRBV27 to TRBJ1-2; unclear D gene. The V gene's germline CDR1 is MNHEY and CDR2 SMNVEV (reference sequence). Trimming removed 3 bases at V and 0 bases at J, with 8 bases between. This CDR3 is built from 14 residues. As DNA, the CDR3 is TGTGCCAGCAGTTTCCTCCCCACTAACTATGGCTACACCTTC. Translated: CASSFLPTNYGYTF.

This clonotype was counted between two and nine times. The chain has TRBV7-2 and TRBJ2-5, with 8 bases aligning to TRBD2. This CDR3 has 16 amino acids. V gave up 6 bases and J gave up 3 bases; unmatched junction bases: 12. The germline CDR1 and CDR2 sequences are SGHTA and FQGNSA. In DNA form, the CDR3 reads TGTGCCAGCAGTCCCACCGGGACTAGAATTAAAGAGACCCAGTACTTC. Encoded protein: CASSPTGTRIKETQYF.